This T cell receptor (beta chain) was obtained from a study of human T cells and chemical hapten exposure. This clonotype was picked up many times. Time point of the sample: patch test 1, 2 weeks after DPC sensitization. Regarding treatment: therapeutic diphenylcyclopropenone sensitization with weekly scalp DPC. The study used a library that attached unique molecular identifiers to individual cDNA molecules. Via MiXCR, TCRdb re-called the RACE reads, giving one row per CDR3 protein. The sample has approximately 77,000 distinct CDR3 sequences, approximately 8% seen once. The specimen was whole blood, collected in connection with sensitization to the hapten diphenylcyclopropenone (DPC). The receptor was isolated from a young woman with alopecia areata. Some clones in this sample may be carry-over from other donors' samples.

The CDR3 nucleotides are TGCAGCGTTGAAGGGCGCTACTCCTACGAGCAGTACTTC. Its protein product is CSVEGRYSYEQYF. V is TRBV29-1 and J is TRBJ2-7, with D uncertain. The CDR3 sequence is 13 residues long. V was pared by 1 base and J by 0 bases, with 7 bases between. Germline V lookup: CDR1 SQVTM, CDR2 ANQGSEA.